The following is a TCR beta chain sequence with its context. The antigen remains unidentified. This sample was taken from a study of naive and memory T cell subsets. CDR1 is KGHSH and CDR2 is LQKENI in the germline V gene. With V trimmed by 2 bases and J by 0 bases, 7 bases remained unmatched. This CDR3 contains 18 residues. Notes on the study in general: A clonotype means one alpha or beta sequence, not an alpha/beta pair.

Both TRBC1 and TRBC2 were covered by a beta constant-region primer of two equimolar oligonucleotides. An oligonucleotide with the SP2 primer and a 12-nucleotide UMI was ligated to the cDNA 3' end. A single record per CDR3 protein comes from TCRdb applying MiXCR to the UMI-ligation and nested PCR reads. This table holds about 150,000 distinct CDR3 sequences, approximately 15% found once. This sequence was found in a human donor in good health. The sample taken for sequencing was naive CD4+ T cells from blood. The chain employs TRBV18 and TRBJ2-4; the match to TRBD1 covers 10 bases. CDR3 DNA: TGTGCCAGCTCACCAAACGGGACAGGGGCCGGAGCCAAAAACATTCAGTACTTC. The encoded protein is CASSPNGTGAGAKNIQYF.